Shown below are 18 T cell receptor beta chains from a single sample sequenced in a study of cytomegalovirus exposure and HLA in healthy donors. The study ran its PCR with 60 Vbeta and 13 Jbeta primers. Profiling relied on immunoSEQ multiplex PCR, and the TCRdb table lists in-frame clones only, not all of them. The data hold 100,000 or so clones, with under 85% observed a single time. The source material was PBMCs. These receptors originate from a man between 18 and 29 years old in good health and CMV-seronegative.

The chain uses TRBV28 and TRBJ2-7; 11 positions match TRBD2. Germline V lookup: CDR1 MDHEN, CDR2 SYDVKM. V gave up 5 bases and J gave up 2 bases; unmatched junction bases: 2. The CDR3 covers 14 residues. CDR3 coding DNA: TGTGCCAGCAGTCATAGCGGGAGGGCCTACGAGCAGTACTTC. Its protein is CASSHSGRAYEQYF.

This sequence joins TRBV21-1 and TRBJ1-5; the table names TRBD1, a call not compared with the DNA. TRBV21-1 is a pseudogene locus. The CDR3 contains 18 residues. The DNA of the CDR3 is TGTGCCAGCAGCTCCCAGAGGGGGGACAGGGGCGCCACTCAGCCCCAGCATTTT. Its translation: CASSSQRGDRGATQPQHF.

J is TRBJ1-2 and V is TRBV27; D possibly corresponds to TRBD1 (5 bases). The CDR3 runs to 11 residues. Germline V CDR1 and CDR2: MNHEY, SMNVEV (reference sequence). The V and J ends lost 8 bases and 8 bases respectively, with 12 bases between them. Here the CDR3 DNA reads TGTGCCAGCTGGGACTTTTTCGGCTACACCTTC. Protein: CASWDFFGYTF.

The chain uses TRBV28 and TRBJ2-7, with 7 nucleotides matching TRBD2. J lost 5 bases, V lost 5 bases, and 3 bases had no gene match. This CDR3 has 12 residues. CDR1 and CDR2 (germline): MDHEN, SYDVKM. The CDR3 here is CASSGRVDEQYF. DNA of the CDR3: TGTGCCAGCAGTGGGAGGGTCGACGAGCAGTACTTC.

This clone was counted only a few times. The chain has TRBV4-3 and TRBJ1-1; 7 bases fit TRBD1. V was clipped by 1 base and J by 6 bases; unmatched bases: 8. The germline gives CDR1 LGHNA, CDR2 YSLEER. CDR3 length: 15 amino acids. The CDR3 reads CASSQVAGGRSEAFF. CDR3 nucleotide sequence: TGCGCCAGCAGCCAAGTGGCAGGGGGGAGATCTGAAGCTTTCTTT.

The chain links TRBV11-2 to TRBJ1-1; possibly TRBD1 for D (6 bases). Trimming stripped 6 bases from V and 1 base from J, with 18 bases between. Germline loops: CDR1 SGHAT, CDR2 FQNNGV. This CDR3 is 16 amino acids long. CDR3 loop: CASRERLTGGNTEAFF. The CDR3 coding sequence is TGTGCCAGCAGGGAGAGGCTGACAGGAGGGAACACTGAAGCTTTCTTT.

J is TRBJ1-2 and V is TRBV7-2, with D perhaps matching TRBD1 (5 bases). CDR1 SGHTA and CDR2 FQGNSA come from the germline V gene. This CDR3 has 13 amino acids. V gave up 5 bases and J gave up 7 bases, with 14 bases separating them. Written as DNA, the CDR3 is TGTGCCAGCAGCATACGACAGACCCCTGGCTACACCTTC. This sequence encodes CASSIRQTPGYTF.

The CDR3, as DNA: TGTGCCAGCAGTTCCATAGGGACAGGGCACTATGGCTACACCTTC. It yields the protein CASSSIGTGHYGYTF. The V and J genes are TRBV27 and TRBJ1-2; TRBD1 agrees at 9 bases. Germline assignment: CDR1 MNHEY and CDR2 SMNVEV (reference sequence). V shed 4 bases, J shed 3 bases, and the junction held 6 bases outside the gene matches. CDR3 length: 15 residues.

This clone was counted once. V usage is TRBV7-9 and J usage is TRBJ2-4; 8 bases match TRBD1. This CDR3 region has 17 residues. The germline V gene encodes CDR1 SEHNR and CDR2 FQNEAQ (reference sequence). Trimming took 4 bases from V and 3 from J; bases not matched to a gene: 11. The CDR3 bases are TGTGCCAGCAGCTCCGACCTCACAGGGGGAAACAAAAACATTCAGTACTTC. It specifies CASSSDLTGGNKNIQYF.

The chain employs TRBV4-1 and TRBJ2-7; 10 positions match TRBD2. Trimming took 2 bases from V and 0 from J; bases not matched to a gene: 7. There are 17 residues in the CDR3. The V gene's germline CDR1 is MGHRA and CDR2 YSYEKL. The CDR3 sequence: CASSQTTSGRASYEQYF. The CDR3 DNA sequence: TGCGCCAGCAGCCAAACCACGAGCGGGAGGGCCTCCTACGAGCAGTACTTC.

This chain connects TRBV30 to TRBJ2-7; TRBD1 agrees at 10 bases. The trim removed 2 bases at V and 4 bases at J, leaving 5 bases unmatched. The CDR3 consists of 14 residues. Germline lookup yields CDR1 GTSNPN and CDR2 SVGIG (reference sequence). CDR3 DNA sequence: TGTGCCTGGAGTAATGGGGACAGGGGTTACGAGCAGTACTTC. Protein: CAWSNGDRGYEQYF.

The chain has TRBV27 and TRBJ2-7; TRBD2 agrees at 7 bases. Trimming at V came to 7 bases and at J to 6 bases, leaving 15 bases not matched to a gene. There are 15 residues in the CDR3. The V gene's germline CDR1 is MNHEY and CDR2 SMNVEV (reference sequence). The CDR3 is CASISFAGVQGEQYF. CDR3 bases: TGTGCCAGCATAAGTTTCGCGGGAGTGCAGGGCGAGCAGTACTTC.

The gene calls are TRBV4-3 and TRBJ2-3; D may be TRBD1 (5 bases). CDR1 and CDR2 from the germline V gene are LGHNA and YSLEER. V lost 1 base, J lost 0 bases, and 5 bases lay in between. The CDR3 contains 14 residues. The chain's CDR3 is CASSQGQSTDTQYF. The CDR3 DNA sequence: TGCGCCAGCAGCCAAGGACAGAGCACAGATACGCAGTATTTT.

The chain couples TRBV4-1 to TRBJ2-3, with a tentative D call TRBD1 (6 bases). Per germline, CDR1 MGHRA and CDR2 YSYEKL. V lost 4 bases and J lost 6, with 29 bases in between. The CDR3 extends over 19 amino acids. The DNA of the CDR3 is TGCGCCAGCAGCCGATTCGAGGCAGTAGGGGGAATATTAGGTGATACGCAGTATTTT. Its protein product is CASSRFEAVGGILGDTQYF.

This chain joins TRBV6-6 and TRBJ2-7, with D unclear. Germline V gene lookup returns CDR1 MNHNY and CDR2 SVGAGI (reference sequence). The ends were cut back, 10 bases at V and 3 bases at J, with 16 bases in the middle. This CDR3 is built from 13 residues. CDR3 region: CATKDSPGYEQYF. CDR3 in DNA: TGTGCCACCAAAGACTCACCGGGCTACGAGCAGTACTTC.

This clone was picked up a small number of times. This chain connects TRBV6-1 to TRBJ2-7; 9 nucleotides agree with TRBD1. The CDR3 has 15 amino acids. After removal of 4 bases from V and 3 bases from J, the junction contained 7 bases not matched to a gene. Germline values: CDR1 MNHNS, CDR2 SASEGT. CDR3 nucleotide sequence: TGTGCCAGCAGTGCACCGGGACAGGGAATCTACGAGCAGTACTTC. Protein: CASSAPGQGIYEQYF.

The chain recombines TRBV7-7 with TRBJ2-1, with 16 nucleotides matching TRBD2. Germline V lookup: CDR1 SSHAT, CDR2 FNYEAQ (reference sequence). The CDR3 spans 15 residues. J was trimmed by 8 bases and V by 5 bases; bases with no gene match: 3. In nucleotides, the CDR3 is TGTGCCAGCAGCCAGGGACTAGCGGGAGGGGATGAGCAGTTCTTC. Protein sequence: CASSQGLAGGDEQFF.

This chain uses TRBV5-1 with TRBJ2-3; TRBD1 matches at 7 bases. With V trimmed by 2 bases and J by 2 bases, 5 bases remained unmatched. Germline CDR1 reads SGHRS; CDR2 reads YFSETQ. The CDR3 totals 15 residues. The DNA for the CDR3 is TGCGCCAGCAGCTTAACAGGGGCGACCACAGATACGCAGTATTTT. This translates into CASSLTGATTDTQYF.